This T cell receptor beta chain was observed in a study of blood T cell repertoires in COVID-19. Study overall: Acute and convalescent COVID-19 specimens originated in the United States, Italy and Spain. From T cells, B-cell-depleted T cells, or PBMCs came the material, which was cDNA or gDNA.

This clone appeared once. In germline, CDR1 is MDHEN, CDR2 SYDVKM. This CDR3 contains 15 residues. J was trimmed by 7 bases and V by 5 bases; bases with no gene match: 7. Per the original methods: Estimated nucleated cell counts came from reference gene primer amplification. Sequencing used immunoSEQ multiplex PCR; TCRdb keeps in-frame clones, though not all of them. The V and J calls and clone size were taken over from that table, and D and trimming were inferred from the DNA. The table has around 140,000 clones, under 90% seen once; the top ten hold roughly 9.1%. The material sequenced was peripheral blood. The rearrangement uses TRBV28 and TRBJ1-4; 10 nucleotides line up with TRBD1. This receptor was identified in a woman aged 60-75 years with active or convalescent COVID-19. CDR3 protein: CASSLRGQGSEKLFF. Written as DNA, the CDR3 is TGTGCCAGCAGTCTACGGGGACAGGGGAGTGAAAAACTGTTTTTT.